This entry features one T cell receptor (beta chain) sequence. This specimen belongs to a study of blood T cell repertoires in COVID-19. The protocol was immunoSEQ multiplex PCR, while the TCRdb copy is restricted to in-frame clones and leaves out a portion. The table lists about 170,000 clones, about nine tenths of them singletons. V trimming: 2 bases; J trimming: 8 bases; junction bases outside the gene matches: 5. There are 13 residues in the CDR3. Specimen: peripheral blood. This chain uses TRBV12-3 or TRBV12-4 with TRBJ1-2; 7 nucleotides line up with TRBD1. The receptor was derived from a man between 65 and 85 years old with acute or convalescent COVID-19. This chain's CDR3 is CASSLLGGSGYTF. In DNA, the CDR3 is TGTGCCAGCAGTTTATTAGGGGGCTCAGGCTACACCTTC.